This is a list of T cell receptor beta chains from one sample in a study of blood T cell repertoires in COVID-19. Method: immunoSEQ multiplex PCR; TCRdb's copy keeps in-frame clones and lacks some. The sample consists of 150,000 to 200,000 clones, 81% of them appearing once. The material sequenced was peripheral blood. The receptors were gathered from a woman older than 75 with COVID-19, enrolled during active disease. The CDR3 runs from the conserved cysteine through the conserved F or W. A D gene is named only where the DNA matches it firmly. Size tells how often a clone was seen (once, few, many) or the class of an expanded clone, and some rows leave it out.

CDR3 DNA: TGTGCCAGCAGGCCGCGGACAGGGTCAATCGGCGGCTACACCTTC; CDR3 protein: CASRPRTGSIGGYTF; J gene: TRBJ1-2; V gene: TRBV28; clone size: .; D gene: TRBD1
CDR3 DNA: TGTGCCAGCTCACTCCGGGCGGGACTAACGACCGGGGAGCTGTTTTTT; CDR3 protein: CASSLRAGLTTGELFF; J gene: TRBJ2-2; V gene: TRBV18; clone size: once; D gene: TRBD2
CDR3 DNA: TGTGCCAGCAGTGATCCAGCGGGAGGAGGCGAGCAGTACTTC; CDR3 protein: CASSDPAGGGEQYF; J gene: TRBJ2-7; V gene: TRBV2; clone size: .; D gene: TRBD2
CDR3 DNA: TGTGCCAGCAGTGACCAGGGCGCAGGGGAGAACACTGAAGCTTTCTTT; CDR3 protein: CASSDQGAGENTEAFF; J gene: TRBJ1-1; V gene: TRBV25-1; clone size: .; D gene: .
CDR3 DNA: TGTGCCAGCAGTATCCGACTGGCAACTAATGAAAAACTGTTTTTT; CDR3 protein: CASSIRLATNEKLFF; J gene: TRBJ1-4; V gene: TRBV27; clone size: .; D gene: .
CDR3 DNA: TGTGCCAGCAGACCTCCCGGGGGCTACGAGCAGTACTTC; CDR3 protein: CASRPPGGYEQYF; J gene: TRBJ2-7; V gene: TRBV6-5; clone size: .; D gene: .
CDR3 DNA: TGCGCCAGCAGCCAAGATCTTAACTCAGGGGGCATTGCTAACTATGGCTACACCTTC; CDR3 protein: CASSQDLNSGGIANYGYTF; J gene: TRBJ1-2; V gene: TRBV4-1; clone size: once; D gene: TRBD1
CDR3 DNA: TGTGCCAGCAGCAAACGACAGGGACCCTACGGGCAGTACTTC; CDR3 protein: CASSKRQGPYGQYF; J gene: TRBJ2-7; V gene: TRBV5-5; clone size: once; D gene: TRBD1
CDR3 DNA: TGTGCCAGCAGCTCGGGACTAGCGGGAGTCGAAGAGACCCAGTACTTC; CDR3 protein: CASSSGLAGVEETQYF; J gene: TRBJ2-5; V gene: TRBV7-9; clone size: few; D gene: TRBD2
CDR3 DNA: TGTGCCAGCTCACCGCAGGCCGATATTAACTATGGCTACACCTTC; CDR3 protein: CASSPQADINYGYTF; J gene: TRBJ1-2; V gene: TRBV18; clone size: .; D gene: .
CDR3 DNA: TGTGCCAGCAGCCAGGCTAGCGGCGGCTCCTACGAGCAGTACTTC; CDR3 protein: CASSQASGGSYEQYF; J gene: TRBJ2-7; V gene: TRBV14; clone size: many; D gene: TRBD2
CDR3 DNA: TGTGCCAGCAGTCTTAGACAGAACCAAGAGACCCAGTACTTC; CDR3 protein: CASSLRQNQETQYF; J gene: TRBJ2-5; V gene: TRBV6-2/TRBV6-3; clone size: .; D gene: .
CDR3 DNA: TGTGCCAGCAGCCAGGGGCGGCGGACTGAAGCTTTCTTT; CDR3 protein: CASSQGRRTEAFF; J gene: TRBJ1-1; V gene: TRBV3-1/TRBV3-2; clone size: .; D gene: .
CDR3 DNA: TGTGCCAGCAGCTCGGGACTTTCAAACACTGAAGCTTTCTTT; CDR3 protein: CASSSGLSNTEAFF; J gene: TRBJ1-1; V gene: TRBV5-4; clone size: once; D gene: .
CDR3 DNA: TGTGCCAGCAGCTCAGGGGTGTTTGGGGCCAACGTCCTGACTTTC; CDR3 protein: CASSSGVFGANVLTF; J gene: TRBJ2-6; V gene: TRBV28; clone size: .; D gene: .
CDR3 DNA: TGTGCCAGCAGTTTGGCGGAACTCGGAAACACCATATATTTT; CDR3 protein: CASSLAELGNTIYF; J gene: TRBJ1-3; V gene: TRBV28; clone size: few; D gene: .
CDR3 DNA: TGTGCCAGCAGTTTATCCAGGGGGCAGAGTCAGCCCCAGCATTTT; CDR3 protein: CASSLSRGQSQPQHF; J gene: TRBJ1-5; V gene: TRBV28; clone size: once; D gene: TRBD1
CDR3 DNA: TGTGCCAGCAGTTGGACTAGCTGGGGGTCAGATACGCAGTATTTT; CDR3 protein: CASSWTSWGSDTQYF; J gene: TRBJ2-3; V gene: TRBV6-2/TRBV6-3; clone size: once; D gene: TRBD2
CDR3 DNA: TGTGCCAGCAGCCCCCGAATAGACAGGGTTGCGTTCTTC; CDR3 protein: CASSPRIDRVAFF; J gene: TRBJ2-1; V gene: TRBV7-2; clone size: .; D gene: TRBD1
CDR3 DNA: TGTGCCAGCAGTTACTCGCCAGGGGCAATACAGCCCCAGCATTTT; CDR3 protein: CASSYSPGAIQPQHF; J gene: TRBJ1-5; V gene: TRBV6-2/TRBV6-3; clone size: .; D gene: .
CDR3 DNA: TGTGCCAGCAGCTCCTACAGGGGGTCCTCTGGAAACACCATATATTTT; CDR3 protein: CASSSYRGSSGNTIYF; J gene: TRBJ1-3; V gene: TRBV7-9; clone size: .; D gene: TRBD1
CDR3 DNA: TGTGCCACCAGTGATGCGGGACAGGGAAACACTGAAGCTTTCTTT; CDR3 protein: CATSDAGQGNTEAFF; J gene: TRBJ1-1; V gene: TRBV24-1; clone size: .; D gene: TRBD1
CDR3 DNA: TGTGCCAGCAGCTTAAGGCCCCAACAGGGCGATAATGAAAAACTGTTTTTT; CDR3 protein: CASSLRPQQGDNEKLFF; J gene: TRBJ1-4; V gene: TRBV7-9; clone size: .; D gene: .
CDR3 DNA: TGTGCCAGCAACCCCACAGGGGGTGGTTACGAGCAGTACTTC; CDR3 protein: CASNPTGGGYEQYF; J gene: TRBJ2-7; V gene: TRBV2; clone size: .; D gene: TRBD1
CDR3 DNA: TGTGCCAGCAGCTTCTTCCGACAGGGGAACACCGGGGAGCTGTTTTTT; CDR3 protein: CASSFFRQGNTGELFF; J gene: TRBJ2-2; V gene: TRBV7-2; clone size: .; D gene: TRBD1
CDR3 DNA: TGTGCCAGCAGTGAGGACACACACAGGGGGCGAGGTGAAGCTTTCTTT; CDR3 protein: CASSEDTHRGRGEAFF; J gene: TRBJ1-1; V gene: TRBV2; clone size: .; D gene: TRBD1
CDR3 DNA: TGTGCCACCCGACAGGGAAACACTGAAGCTTTCTTT; CDR3 protein: CATRQGNTEAFF; J gene: TRBJ1-1; V gene: TRBV10-3; clone size: .; D gene: TRBD1
CDR3 DNA: TGCGCCAGCAGCCCGGACAGGGGGGCAACTAATGAAAAACTGTTTTTT; CDR3 protein: CASSPDRGATNEKLFF; J gene: TRBJ1-4; V gene: TRBV4-3; clone size: .; D gene: TRBD1
CDR3 DNA: TGTGCCAGTAGTATTGAAACAGACGGCTCCTACGAGCAGTACTTC; CDR3 protein: CASSIETDGSYEQYF; J gene: TRBJ2-7; V gene: TRBV19; clone size: once; D gene: .
CDR3 DNA: TGTGCCAGCAGCGACCCTCCCGGACTAGCGACCACCGGGGAGCTGTTTTTT; CDR3 protein: CASSDPPGLATTGELFF; J gene: TRBJ2-2; V gene: TRBV9; clone size: once; D gene: TRBD2
CDR3 DNA: TGTGCCATCAGTGGACAGGGGGTCTCCTACGAGCAGTACTTC; CDR3 protein: CAISGQGVSYEQYF; J gene: TRBJ2-7; V gene: TRBV10-3; clone size: .; D gene: TRBD1
CDR3 DNA: TGCAGCGTTGTGCGGGACCCCGCGGAGGACACTGAAGCTTTCTTT; CDR3 protein: CSVVRDPAEDTEAFF; J gene: TRBJ1-1; V gene: TRBV29-1; clone size: .; D gene: .
CDR3 DNA: TGCGCCAGCAGCTACAGCCCTGGACAGGGGCAAGAGACCCAGTACTTC; CDR3 protein: CASSYSPGQGQETQYF; J gene: TRBJ2-5; V gene: TRBV5-1; clone size: .; D gene: TRBD1
CDR3 DNA: TGTGCCAGCAGCAAAGGGGGGGGGCCCCTTGGGTACGAGCAGTACTTC; CDR3 protein: CASSKGGGPLGYEQYF; J gene: TRBJ2-7; V gene: TRBV21-1; clone size: .; D gene: .
CDR3 DNA: TGTGCCAGCAGTTGGGGAGACGCCTACAATGAGCAGTTCTTC; CDR3 protein: CASSWGDAYNEQFF; J gene: TRBJ2-1; V gene: TRBV6-2/TRBV6-3; clone size: .; D gene: .
CDR3 DNA: TGTGCCTCCGAGGGGACTAGGTCCTACGAGCAGTACTTC; CDR3 protein: CASEGTRSYEQYF; J gene: TRBJ2-7; V gene: TRBV30; clone size: .; D gene: TRBD2
CDR3 DNA: TGTGCCAGCAGTGAGTTGGGGGCTTATAATTCACCCCTCCACTTT; CDR3 protein: CASSELGAYNSPLHF; J gene: TRBJ1-6; V gene: TRBV2; clone size: .; D gene: .
CDR3 DNA: TGCGCCAGCAGCCTTTTTACAGAAAACACTGAAGCTTTCTTT; CDR3 protein: CASSLFTENTEAFF; J gene: TRBJ1-1; V gene: TRBV5-1; clone size: .; D gene: .
CDR3 DNA: TGTGCCAGCAGCTTTCCGGGACAGGGCGGCTATGGCTACACCTTC; CDR3 protein: CASSFPGQGGYGYTF; J gene: TRBJ1-2; V gene: TRBV11-2; clone size: .; D gene: TRBD1
CDR3 DNA: TGTGCCAGCAGGGCAGGGGGCCATTCCTATAATTCACCCCTCCACTTT; CDR3 protein: CASRAGGHSYNSPLHF; J gene: TRBJ1-6; V gene: TRBV2; clone size: .; D gene: TRBD1
CDR3 DNA: TGTGCCAGCAGCCAAGCGGTGGGACAGGGATACGAGCAGTACTTC; CDR3 protein: CASSQAVGQGYEQYF; J gene: TRBJ2-7; V gene: TRBV3-1/TRBV3-2; clone size: .; D gene: TRBD1
CDR3 DNA: TGTGCCAGCAGTCCCCGCCCGGACAGGGTTATGACCGGGGAGCTGTTTTTT; CDR3 protein: CASSPRPDRVMTGELFF; J gene: TRBJ2-2; V gene: TRBV7-8; clone size: .; D gene: TRBD1
CDR3 DNA: TGTGCCAGCAGCTTAGGCCTAGCGGGAAGCAATGAGCAGTTCTTC; CDR3 protein: CASSLGLAGSNEQFF; J gene: TRBJ2-1; V gene: TRBV7-2; clone size: .; D gene: TRBD2
CDR3 DNA: TGTGCCAGCAGTTTATACCGAGAACCTAGTTCACCCCTCCACTTT; CDR3 protein: CASSLYREPSSPLHF; J gene: TRBJ1-6; V gene: TRBV27; clone size: .; D gene: .
CDR3 DNA: TGTGCCAGCAGCTGGGGGGTGGATCAGCCCCAGCATTTT; CDR3 protein: CASSWGVDQPQHF; J gene: TRBJ1-5; V gene: TRBV7-6; clone size: .; D gene: .
CDR3 DNA: TGTGCCAGCGGACACCCCATGAACACTGAAGCTTTCTTT; CDR3 protein: CASGHPMNTEAFF; J gene: TRBJ1-1; V gene: TRBV12-3/TRBV12-4; clone size: .; D gene: .
CDR3 DNA: TGTGCCAGTAGTATAGGGGACAGGGATCAAGAGACCCAGTACTTC; CDR3 protein: CASSIGDRDQETQYF; J gene: TRBJ2-5; V gene: TRBV19; clone size: .; D gene: TRBD1
CDR3 DNA: TGTGCCAGCAGTCCAGCCGGGACAGGGGTATACAATGAGCAGTTCTTC; CDR3 protein: CASSPAGTGVYNEQFF; J gene: TRBJ2-1; V gene: TRBV27; clone size: few; D gene: TRBD1
CDR3 DNA: TGTGCCAGCAGCTTGGTGGTGGGGAGGAACGCAGATACGCAGTATTTT; CDR3 protein: CASSLVVGRNADTQYF; J gene: TRBJ2-3; V gene: TRBV5-5; clone size: .; D gene: .
CDR3 DNA: TGCGCCAGCAGCACCGGGACAGCTCCTAACTATGGCTACACCTTC; CDR3 protein: CASSTGTAPNYGYTF; J gene: TRBJ1-2; V gene: TRBV4-1; clone size: .; D gene: TRBD1
CDR3 DNA: TGTGCCAGCAGGGACAGGGCGGTTTACGAGCAGTACTTC; CDR3 protein: CASRDRAVYEQYF; J gene: TRBJ2-7; V gene: TRBV2; clone size: .; D gene: TRBD1
CDR3 DNA: TGTGCCAGCAGCCCGGGAGAAAATTTTGCACCCCTCCACTTT; CDR3 protein: CASSPGENFAPLHF; J gene: TRBJ1-6; V gene: TRBV7-2; clone size: .; D gene: .
CDR3 DNA: TGTGCCAGCAGCCGGGACTTCTACGAGCAGTACTTC; CDR3 protein: CASSRDFYEQYF; J gene: TRBJ2-7; V gene: TRBV7-2; clone size: .; D gene: .
CDR3 DNA: TGCAGCGTCTCCGGGACAGGTCTCTATGGCTACACCTTC; CDR3 protein: CSVSGTGLYGYTF; J gene: TRBJ1-2; V gene: TRBV29-1; clone size: many; D gene: TRBD1